The next 20 T cell receptor beta chains were all read from a single sample in a study of shared clonotypes between healthy human individuals. CD45RO negativity and positive selection for CCR7 defined naive CD8 cells, a population that excluded terminally differentiated effector memory CD45RA+ cells. Assay: immunoSEQ multiplex PCR; the TCRdb copy retains only in-frame clones and omits some. The repertoire has 500,000 to 700,000 clones, 85% to 95% of them found once; the top ten carry about 0.11%. The sample consisted of naive CD8+ T cells sorted from blood. The source of these receptors is a woman aged 25-40 years in good health.

The genes are TRBV27 and TRBJ2-7, with 10 bases identical to TRBD1. From germline, CDR1 is MNHEY and CDR2 SMNVEV (reference sequence). V was pared by 5 bases and J by 1 base, with 8 bases of the junction left unmatched. This CDR3 has 16 residues. The CDR3 reads CASSQTGTGESYEQYF. CDR3 DNA: TGTGCCAGCAGTCAGACCGGGACAGGGGAATCCTACGAGCAGTACTTC.

The gene calls are TRBV29-1 and TRBJ2-5; D is perhaps TRBD1 or TRBD2 (5 bases each). Trimming removed 7 bases at V and 5 bases at J, with 17 bases between. CDR1 is SQVTM, CDR2 ANQGSEA, per germline. The CDR3 runs 13 residues. The CDR3 DNA follows: TGCAGCGCATGCGTACTAGAGGGGGAGACCCAGTACTTC. It encodes CSACVLEGETQYF.

The chain uses TRBV27 and TRBJ2-5; 11 nucleotides agree with TRBD2. Germline V gene lookup returns CDR1 MNHEY and CDR2 SMNVEV (reference sequence). This CDR3 spans 16 amino acids. Germline trimming cut 2 bases from V and 5 bases from J; bases unmatched to any gene: 7. In DNA, the CDR3 is TGTGCCAGCAGTTTAGTAGCGGGAGGGCCCCAGGAGACCCAGTACTTC. This gives the protein CASSLVAGGPQETQYF.

Note on this clone: The same CDR3 is also encoded by other DNA sequences in this sample. The V call is TRBV6-5, the J call TRBJ2-7, with 11 bases lining up with TRBD2. The CDR3 contains 14 residues. With V trimmed by 6 bases and J by 3 bases, 4 bases remained unmatched. The germline CDR1 and CDR2 sequences are MNHEY and SVGAGI. CDR3 bases: TGTGCCAGCAGCCCTGGGACTAGCGGCTACGAGCAGTACTTC. Protein: CASSPGTSGYEQYF.

This rearrangement joins TRBV5-6 to TRBJ2-7; a weak D match, TRBD1 (6 bases). Germline CDR1 and CDR2: SGHDT and YYEEEE. Trimming stripped 2 bases from V and 7 bases from J, with 16 bases between. This CDR3 contains 14 residues. In DNA, the CDR3 is TGTGCCAGCAGCTTTCTTTCCGGTAGGGGGGAGCAGTACTTC. This encodes CASSFLSGRGEQYF. The full variable domain, in which reference TRBV5-6 and TRBJ2-7 provide the parts outside the CDR3, is DAGVTQSPTHLIKTRGQQVTLRCSPKSGHDTVSWYQQALGQGPQFIFQYYEEEERQRGNFPDRFSGHQFPNYSSELNVNALLLGDSALYLCASSFLSGRGEQYFGPGTRLTVT.

The DNA for the CDR3 is TGTGCCAGTAGTATAGACGGGGGCTCCTACAATGAGCAGTTCTTC. This sequence encodes CASSIDGGSYNEQFF. This chain joins TRBV19 and TRBJ2-1; D perhaps matches TRBD2 (6 bases). Germline lookup yields CDR1 LNHDA and CDR2 SQIVND (reference sequence). CDR3 length equals 15 residues. Trimming stripped 0 bases from V and 0 bases from J, with 6 bases between.

The chain uses TRBV5-1 and TRBJ2-3, with D tentatively TRBD1 or TRBD2 (6 bases each). V shed 1 base and J shed 0 bases, with 12 bases lying between them. The CDR3 totals 16 residues. The germline V gene encodes CDR1 SGHRS and CDR2 YFSETQ. CDR3 protein: CASSLNQGTSTDTQYF. The CDR3 coding sequence is TGCGCCAGCAGCTTGAACCAGGGGACTAGCACAGATACGCAGTATTTT.

The chain recombines TRBV19 with TRBJ2-2; possible D gene TRBD2, 6 bases. Deletions cut 7 bases from V and 6 bases from J, with 18 bases between. The CDR3 runs 15 residues. Germline V gene sequence: CDR1 LNHDA, CDR2 SQIVND (reference sequence). The CDR3 sequence: CASTRALAGSGELFF. CDR3 coding DNA: TGTGCCAGTACGCGGGCCTTGGCGGGATCCGGGGAGCTGTTTTTT.

The chain joins TRBV6-1 to TRBJ2-7; D remains ambiguous. Trimming pared 2 bases from V and 3 bases from J, leaving 8 bases between. The germline V gene has CDR1 MNHNS and CDR2 SASEGT. The CDR3 is 13 residues long. CDR3 bases: TGTGCCAGCAGTGAACACCCACGCTACGAGCAGTACTTC. Protein: CASSEHPRYEQYF.

V and J are TRBV18 and TRBJ2-7; 7 bases map to TRBD1. The CDR3 sequence is 14 residues long. Unmatched junction bases numbered 2, after V lost 1 base and J lost 2 bases. Germline CDR1 is KGHSH and CDR2 is LQKENI. The CDR3 sequence: CASSPRGQTYEQYF. For the CDR3, the DNA is TGTGCCAGCTCACCACGGGGACAGACCTACGAGCAGTACTTC.

The genes are TRBV7-2 and TRBJ1-2, with 10 bases identical to TRBD1. Per germline, CDR1 SGHTA and CDR2 FQGNSA. The CDR3 is 16 residues long. The V gene end was trimmed by 5 bases and the J gene end by 1 base; junction bases not matched to a gene: 7. CDR3 sequence reads: CASSGGRDRGNYGYTF. The CDR3 DNA is TGTGCCAGCAGCGGGGGGCGGGACAGGGGTAACTATGGCTACACCTTC.

This rearrangement joins TRBV2 to TRBJ2-7; tentatively, D is TRBD2 (6 bases). CDR3 length: 12 residues. Deletions cut 8 bases from V and 1 base from J, with 9 bases between. CDR1 is SNHLY, CDR2 FYNNEI, per germline. The CDR3 is CASVRGSYEQYF. Here the CDR3 DNA reads TGTGCCAGCGTTCGGGGGTCCTACGAGCAGTACTTC. Complete variable domain (other parts from reference TRBV2 and TRBJ2-7): EPEVTQTPSHQVTQMGQEVILRCVPISNHLYFYWYRQILGQKVEFLVSFYNNEISEKSEIFDDQFSVERPDGSNFTLKIRSTKLEDSAMYFCASVRGSYEQYFGPGTRLTVT.

The chain is built from TRBV15 and TRBJ2-5; D is perhaps TRBD2 (5 bases). With 3 bases removed from V and 5 bases from J, the gap between germline ends came to 13 bases. The germline gives CDR1 LNHNV, CDR2 YYDKDF (reference sequence). The CDR3 has 14 amino acids. This CDR3 is CATSSLGTGETQYF. The CDR3 DNA is TGTGCCACCAGCAGTCTGGGAACGGGGGAGACCCAGTACTTC.

The chain links TRBV28 to TRBJ1-5; D unresolved. This CDR3 has 16 amino acids. Between the trimmed V and J ends, which lost 2 bases and 7 bases, there was a span of 18 bases. Germline CDR1 reads MDHEN; CDR2 reads SYDVKM. CDR3 amino acids: CASSLILSSSGQPQHF. CDR3 bases: TGTGCCAGCAGTTTAATTTTATCGAGCAGCGGGCAGCCCCAGCATTTT.

The genes are TRBV28 and TRBJ2-3; 9 nucleotides align to TRBD2. Trimming at V came to 1 base and at J to 2 bases, leaving 7 bases not matched to a gene. CDR1 is MDHEN and CDR2 is SYDVKM in the germline V gene. The CDR3 is made up of 17 amino acids. The CDR3 loop is CASSLFLASGNTDTQYF. The CDR3 DNA is TGTGCCAGCAGTTTATTTTTGGCTAGCGGGAACACAGATACGCAGTATTTT.

J is TRBJ2-7 and V is TRBV27, with 8 bases matching TRBD2. The trim removed 4 bases at V and 1 base at J, leaving 18 bases unmatched. The CDR3 has 19 residues. Germline CDR1 reads MNHEY; CDR2 reads SMNVEV (reference sequence). This CDR3 is CASSSAVSGSIKGSYEQYF. DNA for the CDR3: TGTGCCAGCAGTTCGGCTGTCAGCGGGAGTATTAAAGGGTCCTACGAGCAGTACTTC.

The chain carries TRBV25-1 and TRBJ1-2, with a tentative D call TRBD1 (6 bases). V was clipped by 4 bases and J by 6 bases, with 21 bases between them. Looked up from germline, CDR1 is MGHDK and CDR2 is SYGVNS. This CDR3 is built from 16 residues. The CDR3 spells CASSAPGALPPDGYTF. DNA of the CDR3: TGTGCCAGCAGTGCCCCAGGGGCCTTACCCCCTGATGGCTACACCTTC.

This CDR3 reads CASSVNSGSSYNEQFF. The CDR3 DNA reads TGTGCCAGCAGCGTGAATAGCGGGAGCTCCTACAATGAGCAGTTCTTC. The chain couples TRBV9 to TRBJ2-1, with 9 bases that match TRBD2. CDR1 is SGDLS and CDR2 is YYNGEE in the germline V gene. CDR3 length: 16 residues. J gave up 0 bases and V 2 bases, and 3 bases lay outside the gene matches.

The chain is built from TRBV28 and TRBJ1-4, with unresolved D. V was pared by 11 bases and J by 8 bases, with 18 bases between. The CDR3 is 13 amino acids. Germline CDR1 is MDHEN and CDR2 is SYDVKM. The CDR3 loop is CASRVRQREKLFF. The CDR3 nucleotides read TGTGCCTCCCGAGTGCGTCAGCGGGAAAAACTGTTTTTT.

The gene calls are TRBV27 and TRBJ2-1, with D possibly TRBD2 on 5 matching bases. The V end was cut by 6 bases, the J end by 0 bases, with 12 bases between. CDR1 and CDR2 (germline): MNHEY, SMNVEV (reference sequence). The CDR3 consists of 15 residues. DNA for the CDR3: TGTGCCAGCAGCCCCTCACTAGACTCCTACAATGAGCAGTTCTTC. Residues: CASSPSLDSYNEQFF.